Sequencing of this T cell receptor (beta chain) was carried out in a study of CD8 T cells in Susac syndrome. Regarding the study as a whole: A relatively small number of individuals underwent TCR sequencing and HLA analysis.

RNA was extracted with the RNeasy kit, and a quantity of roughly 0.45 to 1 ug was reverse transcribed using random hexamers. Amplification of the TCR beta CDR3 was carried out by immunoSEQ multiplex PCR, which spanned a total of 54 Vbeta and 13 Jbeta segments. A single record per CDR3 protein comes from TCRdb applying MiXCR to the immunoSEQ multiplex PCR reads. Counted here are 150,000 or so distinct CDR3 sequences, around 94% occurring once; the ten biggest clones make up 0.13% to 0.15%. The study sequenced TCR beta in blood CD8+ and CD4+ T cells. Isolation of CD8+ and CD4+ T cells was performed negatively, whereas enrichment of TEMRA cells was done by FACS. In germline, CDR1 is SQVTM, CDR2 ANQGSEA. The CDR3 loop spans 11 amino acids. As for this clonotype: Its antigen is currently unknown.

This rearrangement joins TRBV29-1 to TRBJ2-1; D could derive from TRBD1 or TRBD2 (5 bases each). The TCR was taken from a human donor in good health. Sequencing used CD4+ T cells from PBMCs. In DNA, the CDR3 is TGCTCGTCAGGGAGATACAATGAGCAGTTCTTC. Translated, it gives CSSGRYNEQFF.